This note documents a single T cell receptor beta chain sequence. Its antigen is not identified. These data come from a study of T cell responses to AZD1222 COVID-19 vaccine. Study-level results: Clonal diversity may have been underestimated, and the donors were mostly white British, with more females than males.

The table came from immunoSEQ multiplex PCR; TCRdb's copy has only in-frame clones and leaves some out. The table has around 150,000 clones, less than 95% seen once. This CDR3 comprises 13 residues. Trimming cost V 6 bases and J 1 base, with 7 bases left between them. Germline CDR1 is SGHRS and CDR2 is YFSETQ. The sample here was peripheral blood, taken on day 0 of AZD1222 vaccination. This chain connects TRBV5-1 to TRBJ2-2; the D is unclear. The sequence derives from an adult in good health. CDR3 in DNA: TGCGCCAGCAAGACGGAGAACACCGGGGAGCTGTTTTTT. This encodes CASKTENTGELFF.